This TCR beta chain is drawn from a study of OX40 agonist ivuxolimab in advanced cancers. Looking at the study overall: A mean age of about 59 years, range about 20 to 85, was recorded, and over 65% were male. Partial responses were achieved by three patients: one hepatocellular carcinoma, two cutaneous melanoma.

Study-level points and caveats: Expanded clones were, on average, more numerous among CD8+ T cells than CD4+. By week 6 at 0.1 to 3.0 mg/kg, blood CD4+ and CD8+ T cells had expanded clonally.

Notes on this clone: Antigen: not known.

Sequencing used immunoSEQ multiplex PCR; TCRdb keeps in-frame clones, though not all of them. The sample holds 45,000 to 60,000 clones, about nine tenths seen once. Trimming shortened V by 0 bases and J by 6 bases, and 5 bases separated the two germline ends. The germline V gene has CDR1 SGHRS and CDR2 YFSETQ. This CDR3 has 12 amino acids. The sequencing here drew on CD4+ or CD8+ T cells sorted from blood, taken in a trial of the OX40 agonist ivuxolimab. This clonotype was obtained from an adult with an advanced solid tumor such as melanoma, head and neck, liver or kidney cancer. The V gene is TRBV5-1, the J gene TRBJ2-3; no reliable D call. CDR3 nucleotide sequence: TGCGCCAGCAGCTTGGAATTCGATACGCAGTATTTT. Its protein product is CASSLEFDTQYF. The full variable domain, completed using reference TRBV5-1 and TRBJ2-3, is KAGVTQTPRYLIKTRGQQVTLSCSPISGHRSVSWYQQTPGQGLQFLFEYFSETQRNKGNFPGRFSGRQFSNSRSEMNVSTLELGDSALYLCASSLEFDTQYFGPGTRLTVL.